This TCR beta chain was documented in a study of OX40 agonist ivuxolimab in advanced cancers. About the study: Earlier anti-PD-1, anti-PD-L1 or anti-CTLA-4 therapy was permitted; 30% to 50% had received some. General study findings and limits: Partly responding patients at 0.1-3.0 mg/kg showed some of the smallest clonal expansion. Circulating CD4+ and CD8+ T cells showed clonal expansion by week 6 at 0.1 to 3.0 mg/kg.

In the case of this clone: Its antigen remains unknown.

TCRdb's copy holds only in-frame clones and misses some; the assay was immunoSEQ multiplex PCR. The sample holds 50,000 to 55,000 clones, 81% seen once. This CDR3 spans 12 amino acids. Trimming took off 7 bases at V and 4 bases at J, with 11 bases between the two ends. Germline V gene sequence: CDR1 MNHEY, CDR2 SVGAGI. Blood samples were obtained at baseline, cycle 4 day 1, and cycle 7 day 1. The V gene is TRBV6-5, the J gene TRBJ2-7; D call uncertain. This clonotype was obtained from an adult with an advanced solid tumor such as melanoma, head and neck, liver or kidney cancer. The sample was CD4+ or CD8+ T cells sorted from blood, taken in a trial of the OX40 agonist ivuxolimab. The CDR3 sequence is CASTSRKYEQYF. The CDR3, as DNA: TGTGCCAGCACCTCTAGGAAGTACGAGCAGTACTTC.